This TCR beta chain was captured in a study of blood T cell repertoires in COVID-19. The CDR3 runs 16 residues. Germline V gene sequence: CDR1 SGHVS, CDR2 FNYEAQ. V was pared by 4 bases and J by 6 bases, with 19 bases between. Clones were sequenced by immunoSEQ multiplex PCR, and TCRdb holds only the in-frame ones, with some missing. The sample records about 120,000 clones, approximately 82% being singletons. This receptor was identified in a man aged 55 to 69 with acute or convalescent COVID-19. Material: peripheral blood. The chain combines TRBV7-6 with TRBJ2-1; the D is unclear. CDR3 sequence: CASSSYRGDPGNEQFF. In nucleotides, the CDR3 is TGTGCCAGCAGCTCATACCGCGGTGACCCCGGCAATGAGCAGTTCTTC.